Sequencing of this T cell receptor beta chain was carried out in a study of cytomegalovirus exposure and HLA in healthy donors. Primers for the PCR totalled 60 Vbeta and 13 Jbeta. Clones were sequenced by immunoSEQ multiplex PCR, and TCRdb holds only the in-frame ones, with some missing. Listed are approximately 140,000 clones; about 1.7% falls within the top ten. J lost 7 bases, V lost 6 bases, and 8 bases had no gene match. The CDR3 totals 13 residues. Germline assignment: CDR1 SGHVS and CDR2 FNYEAQ. What was sequenced was PBMCs. This rearrangement joins TRBV7-6 to TRBJ2-7; TRBD2 agrees at 8 bases. This TCR came from a woman aged 45-65 years in good health and CMV-seronegative. CDR3 sequence reads: CASRRTSLGEQYF. CDR3 bases: TGTGCCAGCAGGAGGACTAGCCTAGGAGAGCAGTACTTC.